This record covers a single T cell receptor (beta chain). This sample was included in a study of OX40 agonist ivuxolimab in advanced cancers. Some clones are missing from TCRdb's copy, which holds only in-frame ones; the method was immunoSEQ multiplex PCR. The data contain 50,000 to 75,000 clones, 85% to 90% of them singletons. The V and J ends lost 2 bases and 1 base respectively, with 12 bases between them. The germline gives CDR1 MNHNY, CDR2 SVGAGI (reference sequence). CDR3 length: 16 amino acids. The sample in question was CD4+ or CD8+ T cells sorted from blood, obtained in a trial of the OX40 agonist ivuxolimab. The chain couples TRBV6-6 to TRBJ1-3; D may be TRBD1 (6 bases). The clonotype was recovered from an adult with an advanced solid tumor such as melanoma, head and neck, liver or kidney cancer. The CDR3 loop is CASSYPRTVSGNTIYF. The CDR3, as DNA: TGTGCCAGCAGTTACCCAAGGACAGTTTCTGGAAACACCATATATTTT.